The next 9 T cell receptor beta chains were all read from a single sample in a study of CD8 T cells in ankylosing spondylitis. Via MiXCR, TCRdb re-called the 5' RACE reads, giving one row per CDR3 protein. The sample contains approximately 250,000 distinct CDR3 sequences, 8% to 11% of which appear only once. Sample: blood, either unsorted or a sorted T cell fraction (not recorded which). The receptors were sampled from a male donor with ankylosing spondylitis or in good health (not recorded which).

This clonotype was observed many times. The gene calls are TRBV3-1 and TRBJ2-1; D not certain. From germline, CDR1 is LGHDT and CDR2 YNNKEL (reference sequence). V was pared by 0 bases and J by 5 bases, with 17 bases between. The CDR3 is 17 amino acids. The CDR3 here is CASSQESRFGRNNEQFF. CDR3 nucleotide sequence: TGTGCCAGCAGCCAAGAAAGTCGGTTTGGACGTAACAATGAGCAGTTCTTC.

This clonotype showed up many times. J is TRBJ2-3 and V is TRBV28; tentatively, D is TRBD1 (6 bases). Between the trimmed V and J ends, which lost 6 bases and 1 base, there was a span of 14 bases. The CDR3 runs to 15 residues. Germline V gene data show CDR1 as MDHEN and CDR2 as SYDVKM. DNA for the CDR3: TGTGCCAGCAGCTCCGACAGGACCCGCACAGATACGCAGTATTTT. Encoded protein: CASSSDRTRTDTQYF.

This clonotype has at least ten counts. The V call is TRBV10-2, the J call TRBJ2-3; D uncertain. CDR1 and CDR2 from the germline V gene are WSHSY and SAAADI. CDR3 size: 11 residues. Trimming shortened V by 4 bases and J by 10 bases, and 9 bases separated the two germline ends. CDR3: CASSGKSAQYF. CDR3 bases: TGCGCCAGCAGTGGAAAGAGCGCGCAGTATTTT.

In its sample, this clonotype was seen many times. The rearrangement joins TRBV20-1 to TRBJ2-1, with D maybe TRBD2 (6 bases). This CDR3 has 14 amino acids. The germline gives CDR1 DFQATT, CDR2 SNEGSKA (reference sequence). The germline V and J ends were trimmed by 6 bases and 0 bases, with 12 bases remaining between them. The CDR3 DNA follows: TGCAGTGCCCCGCCGGACTACTCCTACAATGAGCAGTTCTTC. Its translation is CSAPPDYSYNEQFF.

This clonotype was found many times. The V gene is TRBV20-1, the J gene TRBJ2-3; 9 nucleotides agree with TRBD2. This CDR3 is built from 14 residues. CDR1 is DFQATT and CDR2 is SNEGSKA in the germline V gene (reference sequence). V shed 1 base and J 2 bases; nucleotides not matched to a gene: 1. The DNA for the CDR3 is TGCAGTGCTAGAGGACTAGCGGCCACAGATACGCAGTATTTT. Protein: CSARGLAATDTQYF.

This rearrangement joins TRBV7-2 to TRBJ2-2; the D is unclear. Germline V gene data show CDR1 as SGHTA and CDR2 as FQGNSA. The V and J ends lost 4 bases and 5 bases respectively, with 8 bases between them. There are 13 residues in the CDR3. The CDR3 sequence is CASSSLVTGELFF. The CDR3 DNA reads as TGTGCCAGCAGCTCCCTTGTTACCGGGGAGCTGTTTTTT.

The table lists this clonotype with many counts. The chain is built from TRBV9 and TRBJ2-2, with D perhaps TRBD1 (5 bases). Germline-derived CDR1 and CDR2 are SGDLS and YYNGEE. Trimming took 6 bases from V and 4 from J, leaving 13 bases between them. The CDR3 sequence is 14 residues long. The DNA for the CDR3 is TGTGCCAGCACAGGGCGGATGGGCACCGGGGAGCTGTTTTTT. As protein: CASTGRMGTGELFF.

This clonotype was seen many times. V usage is TRBV30 and J usage is TRBJ2-2; 11 bases are a match to TRBD1. Germline CDR1 and CDR2: GTSNPN and SVGIG (reference sequence). V was pared by 1 base and J by 8 bases, with 12 bases of the junction left unmatched. There are 17 residues in the CDR3. CDR3 coding DNA: TGTGCCTGGAGTGCCTACCTATTTGGACAGGGGGCAGGGGAGCTGTTTTTT. This sequence encodes CAWSAYLFGQGAGELFF.

The chain carries TRBV6-1 and TRBJ1-6, with D perhaps TRBD1 (6 bases). The CDR3 extends over 17 amino acids. Trimming stripped 1 base from V and 11 bases from J, with 21 bases between. Looked up from germline, CDR1 is MNHNS and CDR2 is SASEGT. CDR3 sequence (DNA): TGTGCCAGCAGTGAAGTGGACAGATTGGATAAGTTGGCACCCCTCCACTTT. Translated, it gives CASSEVDRLDKLAPLHF.